This T cell receptor (beta chain) is from a study of T cells in Graves' hyperthyroidism and ophthalmopathy. In the study overall: Sampling of peripheral blood happened at initial diagnosis, prior to any treatment.

At least ten counts were recorded for this clonotype. Its cognate antigen is unknown. Patients affected by ophthalmopathy presented a Clinical Activity Score of at least 3, a NOSPECS grade of at least 4, and disease duration below 3 months. Orbital computed tomography, thyroid ultrasound, serum thyroxine and TRAb, and clinical symptoms together informed the diagnoses. Using RNA transcripts as the source, TCR beta CDR3 regions were amplified. In the first-round RT-PCR of the TCR CDR3, the HTBI primer set was used. TCRdb analysed the multiplex PCR reads with MiXCR anew, one entry per CDR3 protein. The data show a few hundred thousand distinct CDR3 sequences, with around 20% seen just once and about 40% held by the top ten. Study-wide results and limits: Most expanded thyroid clonotypes above 0.001 also appeared in blood.

Sequencing was carried out using blood. The TCR sequence derives from a man aged 50-60 years with Graves' ophthalmopathy.

The CDR3 coding sequence is TGTGCCAGCAGTGAAGGGGACGGGCGAACCTACGAGCAGTACTTC. As protein: CASSEGDGRTYEQYF. The chain is built from TRBV6-1 and TRBJ2-7; the D call may be TRBD1 or TRBD2 (5 bases each). This CDR3 region has 15 residues. V was shortened by 1 base and J by 2 bases, with 12 bases between the two germline ends. Germline V gene sequence: CDR1 MNHNS, CDR2 SASEGT.